Listed below are T cell receptor beta chains from one sample, sequenced in a study of shared clonotypes between healthy human individuals. Clones were sequenced by immunoSEQ multiplex PCR, and TCRdb holds only the in-frame ones, with some missing. This repertoire shows over 2 million clones, 85% to 95% found once; its top ten account for roughly 0.13%. Sequences were obtained from naive CD4+ T cells sorted from blood. These receptors originate from a man younger than 30 in good health. Both conserved end residues are part of each CDR3. D genes are given only for firm matches.

d_gene | j_gene | v_gene | CDR3aa
TRBD1 | TRBJ2-5 | TRBV28 | CASSTGQGVRETQYF
- | TRBJ1-2 | TRBV15 | CATRRGGGTSNYGYTF
TRBD1 | TRBJ2-2 | TRBV5-4 | CASSLRQGASGELFF
- | TRBJ1-5 | TRBV4-1 | CASSQAGDGGYSNQPQHF
- | TRBJ2-7 | TRBV10-1 | CASSERGRIYEQYF
- | TRBJ2-1 | TRBV5-5 | CASSLVSGSSYNEQFF
TRBD2 | TRBJ2-2 | TRBV7-2 | CASSWTRTGELFF
- | TRBJ2-7 | TRBV6-5 | CASRSDGKSSYEQYF
- | TRBJ2-1 | TRBV10-2 | CASSLSGTRVNEQFF
- | TRBJ1-1 | TRBV5-1 | CASSLYSTNTEAFF
- | TRBJ2-1 | TRBV20-1 | CSAREGRVGFF
- | TRBJ2-1 | TRBV9 | CASSVAGSYNEQFF
- | TRBJ1-3 | TRBV5-1 | CASSQHTFGNTIYF
TRBD1 | TRBJ2-7 | TRBV7-9 | CASSSDRGASYEQYF
- | TRBJ1-2 | TRBV19 | CASSPGRTAFQLFGGYTF
- | TRBJ1-2 | TRBV9 | CASSVMGEAGIYGYTF